What follows describes a single T cell receptor (beta chain). The record originates from a study of Graves' ophthalmopathy and Graves' hyperthyroidism. Amplification of TCR beta CDR3 regions used RNA transcripts. HTBI primers were employed in first-round RT-PCR, then a second-round multiplex PCR followed. MiXCR, applied by TCRdb to the multiplex PCR reads, yields one record per CDR3 protein. The sample lists approximately 700,000 distinct CDR3 sequences; 40% were seen once. The germline V gene has CDR1 SEHNR and CDR2 FQNEAQ (reference sequence). CDR3 length: 13 amino acids. J was trimmed by 2 bases and V by 5 bases; bases with no gene match: 3.

The receptor comes from an adult man with Graves' ophthalmopathy. The sample consisted of peripheral blood. V is TRBV7-9 and J is TRBJ2-7; 7 nucleotides match TRBD1. The CDR3, as DNA: TGTGCCAGCAGCGACAGGGAGACCTACGAGCAGTACTTC. As protein: CASSDRETYEQYF.